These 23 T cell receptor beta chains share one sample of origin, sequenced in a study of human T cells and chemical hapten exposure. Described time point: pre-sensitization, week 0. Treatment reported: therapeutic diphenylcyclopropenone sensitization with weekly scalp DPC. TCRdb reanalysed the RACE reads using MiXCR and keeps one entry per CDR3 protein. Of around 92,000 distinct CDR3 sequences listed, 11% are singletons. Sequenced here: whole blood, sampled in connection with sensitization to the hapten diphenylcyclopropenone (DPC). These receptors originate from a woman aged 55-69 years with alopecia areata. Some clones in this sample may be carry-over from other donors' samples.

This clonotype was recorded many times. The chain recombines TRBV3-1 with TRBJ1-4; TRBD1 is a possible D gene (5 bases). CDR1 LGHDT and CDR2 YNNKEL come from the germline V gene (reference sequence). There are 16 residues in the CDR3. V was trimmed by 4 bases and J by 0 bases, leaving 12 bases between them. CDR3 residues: CASSPGGETTNEKLFF. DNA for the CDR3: TGTGCCAGCAGCCCTGGGGGAGAGACAACTAATGAAAAACTGTTTTTT.

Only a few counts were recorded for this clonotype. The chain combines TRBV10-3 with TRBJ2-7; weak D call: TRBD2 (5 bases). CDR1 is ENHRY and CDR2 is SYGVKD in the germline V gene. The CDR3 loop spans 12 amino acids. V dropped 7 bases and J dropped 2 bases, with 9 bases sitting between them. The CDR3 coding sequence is TGTGCCATCACCGGGGAAACCTACGAGCAGTACTTC. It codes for CAITGETYEQYF.

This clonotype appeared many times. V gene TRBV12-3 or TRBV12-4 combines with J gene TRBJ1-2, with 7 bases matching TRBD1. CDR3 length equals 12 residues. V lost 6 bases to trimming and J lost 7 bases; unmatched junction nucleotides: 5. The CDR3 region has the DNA TGTGCCAGCAGCCCAGGGGGAGTTGGCTACACCTTC. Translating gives CASSPGGVGYTF.

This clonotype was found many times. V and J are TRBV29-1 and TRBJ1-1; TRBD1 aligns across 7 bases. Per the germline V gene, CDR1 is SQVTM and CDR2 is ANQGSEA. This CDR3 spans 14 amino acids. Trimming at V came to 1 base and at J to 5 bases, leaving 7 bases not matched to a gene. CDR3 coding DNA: TGCAGCGTTGAAGGGGAGGGGGCTAGTACTGAAGCTTTCTTT. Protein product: CSVEGEGASTEAFF.

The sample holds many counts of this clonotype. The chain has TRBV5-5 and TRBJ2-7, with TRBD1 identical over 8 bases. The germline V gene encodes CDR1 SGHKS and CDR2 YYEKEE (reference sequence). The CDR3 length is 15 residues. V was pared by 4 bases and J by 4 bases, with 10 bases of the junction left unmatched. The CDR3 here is CASSHKDRADYEQYF. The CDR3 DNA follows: TGTGCCAGCAGCCATAAGGACAGGGCGGATTACGAGCAGTACTTC.

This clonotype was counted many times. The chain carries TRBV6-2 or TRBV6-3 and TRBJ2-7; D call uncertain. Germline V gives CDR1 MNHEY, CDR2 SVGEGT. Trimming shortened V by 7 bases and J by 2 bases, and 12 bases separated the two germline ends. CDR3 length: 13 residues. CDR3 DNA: TGTGCCAGCAAGTCGGCAGACGCCTACGAGCAGTACTTC. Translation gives CASKSADAYEQYF.

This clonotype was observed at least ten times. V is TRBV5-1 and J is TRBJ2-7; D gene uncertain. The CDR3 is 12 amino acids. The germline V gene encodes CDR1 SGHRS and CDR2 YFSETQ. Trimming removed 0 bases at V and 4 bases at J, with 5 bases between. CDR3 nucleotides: TGCGCCAGCAGCTTGGACACTTACGAGCAGTACTTC. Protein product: CASSLDTYEQYF.

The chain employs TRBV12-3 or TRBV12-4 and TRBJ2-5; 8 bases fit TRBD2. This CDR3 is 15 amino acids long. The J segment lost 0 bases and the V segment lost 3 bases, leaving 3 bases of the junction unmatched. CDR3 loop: CASSFGAGDQETQYF. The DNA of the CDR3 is TGTGCCAGCAGTTTCGGAGCGGGGGACCAAGAGACCCAGTACTTC.

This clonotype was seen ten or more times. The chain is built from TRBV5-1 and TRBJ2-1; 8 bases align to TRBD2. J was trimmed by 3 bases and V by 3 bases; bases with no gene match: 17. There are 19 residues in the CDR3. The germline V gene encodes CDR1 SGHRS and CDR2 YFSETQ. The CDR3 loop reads CASSSPFPMPGGIYNEQFF. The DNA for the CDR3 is TGCGCCAGCAGCTCGCCCTTCCCGATGCCGGGGGGGATCTACAATGAGCAGTTCTTC.

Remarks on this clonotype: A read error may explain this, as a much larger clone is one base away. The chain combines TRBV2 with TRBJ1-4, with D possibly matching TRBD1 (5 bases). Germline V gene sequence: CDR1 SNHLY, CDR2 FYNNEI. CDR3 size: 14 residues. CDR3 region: CASSQGTTNEILFF. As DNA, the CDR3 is TGTGCCAGCAGTCAGGGCACAACTAATGAAATACTGTTTTTT.

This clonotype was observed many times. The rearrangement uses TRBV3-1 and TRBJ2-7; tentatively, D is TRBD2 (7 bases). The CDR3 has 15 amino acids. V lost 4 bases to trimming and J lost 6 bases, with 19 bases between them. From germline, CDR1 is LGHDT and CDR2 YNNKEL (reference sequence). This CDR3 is CASSLRGALPGEQYF. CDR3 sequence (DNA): TGTGCCAGCAGCCTTCGGGGGGCCCTACCAGGCGAGCAGTACTTC.

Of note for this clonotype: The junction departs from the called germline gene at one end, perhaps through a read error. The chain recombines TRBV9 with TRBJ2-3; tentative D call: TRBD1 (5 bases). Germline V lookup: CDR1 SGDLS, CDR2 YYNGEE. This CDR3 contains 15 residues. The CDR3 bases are TGTGGCAGCAGCGTGGCGACAGATAGCACAGATACGCAGTATTTT. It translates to CGSSVATDSTDTQYF.

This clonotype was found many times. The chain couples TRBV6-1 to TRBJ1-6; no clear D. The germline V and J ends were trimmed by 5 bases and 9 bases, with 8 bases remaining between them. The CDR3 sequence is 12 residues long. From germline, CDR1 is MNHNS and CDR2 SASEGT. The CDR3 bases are TGTGCCAGCAGTCTACACATTTCACCCCTCCACTTT. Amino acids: CASSLHISPLHF.

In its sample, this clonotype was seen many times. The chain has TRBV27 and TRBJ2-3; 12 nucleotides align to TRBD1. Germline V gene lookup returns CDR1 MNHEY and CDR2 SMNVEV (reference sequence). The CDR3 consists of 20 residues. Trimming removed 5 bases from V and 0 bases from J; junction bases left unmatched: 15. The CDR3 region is CASSPTSPGQGALSTDTQYF. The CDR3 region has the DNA TGTGCCAGCAGTCCAACCTCCCCGGGACAGGGGGCACTTAGCACAGATACGCAGTATTTT.

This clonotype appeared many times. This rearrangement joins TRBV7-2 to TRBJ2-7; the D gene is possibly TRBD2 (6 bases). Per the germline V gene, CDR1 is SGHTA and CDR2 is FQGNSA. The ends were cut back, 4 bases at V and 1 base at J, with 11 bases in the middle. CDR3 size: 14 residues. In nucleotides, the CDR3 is TGTGCCAGCAGCTCGGGGAGGAGTTCCTACGAGCAGTACTTC. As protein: CASSSGRSSYEQYF.

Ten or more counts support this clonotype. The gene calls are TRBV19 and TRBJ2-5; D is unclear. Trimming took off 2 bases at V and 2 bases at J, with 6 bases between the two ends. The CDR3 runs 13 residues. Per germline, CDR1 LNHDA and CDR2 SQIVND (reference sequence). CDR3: CASSINRQETQYF. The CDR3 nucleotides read TGTGCCAGTAGTATAAACAGACAAGAGACCCAGTACTTC. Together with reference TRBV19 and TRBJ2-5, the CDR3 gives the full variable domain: DGGITQSPKYLFRKEGQNVTLSCEQNLNHDAMYWYRQDPGQGLRLIYYSQIVNDFQKGDIAEGYSVSREKKESFPLTVTSAQKNPTAFYLCASSINRQETQYFGPGTRLLVL.

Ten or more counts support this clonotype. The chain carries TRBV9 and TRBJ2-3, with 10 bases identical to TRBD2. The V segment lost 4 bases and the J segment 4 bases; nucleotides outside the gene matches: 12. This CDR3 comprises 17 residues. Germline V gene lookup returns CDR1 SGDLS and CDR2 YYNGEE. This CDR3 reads CASSSWGAGGPADTQYF. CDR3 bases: TGTGCCAGCAGCTCCTGGGGAGCGGGGGGGCCGGCAGATACGCAGTATTTT.

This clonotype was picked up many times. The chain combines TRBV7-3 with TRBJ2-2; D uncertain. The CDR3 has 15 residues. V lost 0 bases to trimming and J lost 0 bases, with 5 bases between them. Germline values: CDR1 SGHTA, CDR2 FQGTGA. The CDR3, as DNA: TGTGCCAGCAGCTTAACTCGGGCGAACACCGGGGAGCTGTTTTTT. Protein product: CASSLTRANTGELFF.

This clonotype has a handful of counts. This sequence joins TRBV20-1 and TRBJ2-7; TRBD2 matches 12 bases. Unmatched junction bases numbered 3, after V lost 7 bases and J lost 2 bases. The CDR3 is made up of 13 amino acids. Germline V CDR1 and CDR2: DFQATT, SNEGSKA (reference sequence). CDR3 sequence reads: CSVPSGGAYEQYF. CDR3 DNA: TGCAGTGTACCTAGCGGGGGGGCCTACGAGCAGTACTTC.

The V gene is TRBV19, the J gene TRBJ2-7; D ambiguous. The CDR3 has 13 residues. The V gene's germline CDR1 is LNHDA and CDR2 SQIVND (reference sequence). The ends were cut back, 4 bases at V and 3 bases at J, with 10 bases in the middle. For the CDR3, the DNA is TGTGCCAGTAGTAGAGAGAAGAACTACGAGCAGTACTTC. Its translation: CASSREKNYEQYF.

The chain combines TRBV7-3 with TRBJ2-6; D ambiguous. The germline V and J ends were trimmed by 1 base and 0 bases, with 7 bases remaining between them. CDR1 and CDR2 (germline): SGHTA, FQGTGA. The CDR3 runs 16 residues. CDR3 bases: TGTGCCAGCAGCTTAAGAGCTCGCTCTGGGGCCAACGTCCTGACTTTC. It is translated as CASSLRARSGANVLTF.

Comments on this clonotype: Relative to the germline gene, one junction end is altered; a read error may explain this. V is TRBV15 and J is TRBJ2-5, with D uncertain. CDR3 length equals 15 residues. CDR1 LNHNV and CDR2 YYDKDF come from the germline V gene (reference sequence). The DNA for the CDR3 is TGTGACACCAGCAGAGACCGCGTGACCCGAGAGACCCAGTACTTC. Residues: CDTSRDRVTRETQYF.

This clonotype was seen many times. The CDR3 nucleotides are TGTGCCAGCAGCCTAGTGGAGACCCAGTACTTC. This translates into CASSLVETQYF. This rearrangement joins TRBV11-2 to TRBJ2-5; D ambiguous. Germline V gives CDR1 SGHAT, CDR2 FQNNGV. Trimming took off 5 bases at V and 5 bases at J, with 6 bases between the two ends. The CDR3 loop spans 11 amino acids.